This record concerns one TCR beta chain sequence. The germline V gene has CDR1 MNHEY and CDR2 SMNVEV (reference sequence). The CDR3 length is 17 residues. J lost 0 bases, V lost 5 bases, and 7 bases had no gene match. This entry comes from a study of cytomegalovirus exposure and HLA in healthy donors. Vbeta (60) and Jbeta (13) primers were used in the PCR. Profiling relied on immunoSEQ multiplex PCR, and the TCRdb table lists in-frame clones only, not all of them. Of more than 75,000 clones in the sample, approximately 90% were seen once. The source is a man between 18 and 35 years old in good health and CMV-seronegative. Input material: PBMCs. J is TRBJ1-6 and V is TRBV27; 7 nucleotides match TRBD1. CDR3 bases: TGTGCCAGCAGTCCACGGGACAGTAGCTCCTATAATTCACCCCTCCACTTT. This codes for CASSPRDSSSYNSPLHF.